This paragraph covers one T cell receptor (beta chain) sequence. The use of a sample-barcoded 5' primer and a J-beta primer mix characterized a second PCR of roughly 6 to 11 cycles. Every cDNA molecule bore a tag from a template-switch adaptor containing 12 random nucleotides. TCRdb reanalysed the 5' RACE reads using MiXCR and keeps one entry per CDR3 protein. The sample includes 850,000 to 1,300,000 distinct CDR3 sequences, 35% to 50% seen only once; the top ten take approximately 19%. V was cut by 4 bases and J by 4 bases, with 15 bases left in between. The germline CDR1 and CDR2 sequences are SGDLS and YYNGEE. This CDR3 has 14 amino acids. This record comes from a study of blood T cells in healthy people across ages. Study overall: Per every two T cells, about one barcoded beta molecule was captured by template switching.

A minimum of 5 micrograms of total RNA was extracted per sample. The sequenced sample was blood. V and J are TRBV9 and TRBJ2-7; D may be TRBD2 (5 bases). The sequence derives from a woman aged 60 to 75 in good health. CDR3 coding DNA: TGTGCCAGCAGCTCATCTCACGGACTTTACGAGCAGTACTTC. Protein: CASSSSHGLYEQYF.